The rows below give T cell receptor beta chains drawn from one sample of a study of response to subunit inactivated influenza vaccine. One entry per CDR3 protein results from TCRdb running MiXCR on the RT-PCR reads. The table has hundreds of thousands of distinct CDR3 sequences, 13% seen once. The material was PBMCs from blood, obtained 40 to 50 days after vaccination. Receptors were obtained from a man aged 50-60 years who received an inactivated influenza vaccine. The CDR3 runs from the conserved cysteine through the conserved F or W. Fields, in order: CDR3 DNA, CDR3 protein, D gene, V gene, J gene, clone size. D genes are given only for firm matches. Size values are once, few and many counts, or a class for expanded clones, and some rows have none.

cdr3_nt: TGCAGCGTTGCGGACACTTCAACTAATGAAAAACTGTTTTTT
cdr3_aa: CSVADTSTNEKLFF
d_call: -
v_call: TRBV29-1
j_call: TRBJ1-4
clone_size: -

cdr3_nt: TGTGCCAGCAGCTTACTTTTGGGGTACTACACCGGGGAGCTGTTTTTT
cdr3_aa: CASSLLLGYYTGELFF
d_call: -
v_call: TRBV11-2
j_call: TRBJ2-2
clone_size: few

cdr3_nt: TGTGCCAGCAGTGCTACAGCTAACTATGGCTACACCTTC
cdr3_aa: CASSATANYGYTF
d_call: -
v_call: TRBV12-3/TRBV12-4
j_call: TRBJ1-2
clone_size: -

cdr3_nt: TGTGCCAGCAGCTTTAACAGAAACACTGAAGCTTTCTTT
cdr3_aa: CASSFNRNTEAFF
d_call: -
v_call: TRBV5-5
j_call: TRBJ1-1
clone_size: few

cdr3_nt: TGCAGCGTTGGGATAGCGGAGAACCCCTACGAGCAGTACTTC
cdr3_aa: CSVGIAENPYEQYF
d_call: -
v_call: TRBV29-1
j_call: TRBJ2-7
clone_size: -

cdr3_nt: TGTGCCAGCAGCTTGCAGTTCCGGGAGACCCAGTACTTC
cdr3_aa: CASSLQFRETQYF
d_call: -
v_call: TRBV7-6
j_call: TRBJ2-5
clone_size: -

cdr3_nt: TGTGCCACCTGGGGGGAGGGCCGGAATGAGCAGTTCTTC
cdr3_aa: CATWGEGRNEQFF
d_call: TRBD2
v_call: TRBV24-1
j_call: TRBJ2-1
clone_size: many

cdr3_nt: TGCAGCGTTGAAGAGGTCCGTGAAGCTTTCTTT
cdr3_aa: CSVEEVREAFF
d_call: -
v_call: TRBV29-1
j_call: TRBJ1-1
clone_size: few

cdr3_nt: TGTGCCAGCCAGAATGATGTCGAGCAGTACTTC
cdr3_aa: CASQNDVEQYF
d_call: -
v_call: TRBV3-1
j_call: TRBJ2-7
clone_size: -

cdr3_nt: TGTGCCACCAGTGTAGCGGGAGATGCCTACAATGAGCAGTTCTTC
cdr3_aa: CATSVAGDAYNEQFF
d_call: TRBD2
v_call: TRBV24-1
j_call: TRBJ2-1
clone_size: many

cdr3_nt: TGTGCCAGCAGCCCCTGGGACAGGGGCGGGTACGAGCAGTACTTC
cdr3_aa: CASSPWDRGGYEQYF
d_call: TRBD1
v_call: TRBV7-9
j_call: TRBJ2-7
clone_size: -

cdr3_nt: TGTGCCAGCAGTTTATACGGGACAGCCGACGAGCAGTACTTC
cdr3_aa: CASSLYGTADEQYF
d_call: TRBD1
v_call: TRBV28
j_call: TRBJ2-7
clone_size: many

cdr3_nt: TGTGCCAGCAGCCTCGGGACAGAGCCAACTAGCTCCTACAATGAGCAGTTCTTC
cdr3_aa: CASSLGTEPTSSYNEQFF
d_call: TRBD1
v_call: TRBV6-1
j_call: TRBJ2-1
clone_size: few

cdr3_nt: TGTGCCAGCAGTCCTTCGGGACTACGTACTAGCACAGATACGCAGTATTTT
cdr3_aa: CASSPSGLRTSTDTQYF
d_call: TRBD2
v_call: TRBV28
j_call: TRBJ2-3
clone_size: -

cdr3_nt: TGTGCCACAACAGGGGTCTATGGCTACACCTTC
cdr3_aa: CATTGVYGYTF
d_call: TRBD1
v_call: TRBV7-2
j_call: TRBJ1-2
clone_size: few

cdr3_nt: TGCAGCGTTGAAACAGGGACGCCGTACTATGGCTACACCTTC
cdr3_aa: CSVETGTPYYGYTF
d_call: -
v_call: TRBV29-1
j_call: TRBJ1-2
clone_size: -

cdr3_nt: TGCGCCAGCAGCGGCCAAGGGGCCAACGTCCTGACTTTC
cdr3_aa: CASSGQGANVLTF
d_call: -
v_call: TRBV5-1
j_call: TRBJ2-6
clone_size: -

cdr3_nt: TGTGCCAGCAGTTTTTCTAGCCGGACCGGGGAGCTGTTTTTT
cdr3_aa: CASSFSSRTGELFF
d_call: -
v_call: TRBV12-3/TRBV12-4
j_call: TRBJ2-2
clone_size: once

cdr3_nt: TGTGCCAGCAGCCAGGACGGACAGGGGGTATATTCACCCCTCCACTTT
cdr3_aa: CASSQDGQGVYSPLHF
d_call: TRBD1
v_call: TRBV4-2
j_call: TRBJ1-6
clone_size: -

cdr3_nt: TGTGCCAGCAGCCAGGAGCGACCCTACGAGCAGTACTTC
cdr3_aa: CASSQERPYEQYF
d_call: -
v_call: TRBV7-9
j_call: TRBJ2-7
clone_size: -

cdr3_nt: TGTGCCAGCAGCTTAGGAGGGGTGGAGGAGACCCAGTACTTC
cdr3_aa: CASSLGGVEETQYF
d_call: -
v_call: TRBV7-2
j_call: TRBJ2-5
clone_size: -

cdr3_nt: TGCGCCAGCAAAAGCGGGAGGACCCAAGAGACCCAGTACTTC
cdr3_aa: CASKSGRTQETQYF
d_call: TRBD2
v_call: TRBV5-1
j_call: TRBJ2-5
clone_size: few

cdr3_nt: TGTGCCATCAGTCCCCAACCCCGGGGGGGGCAGCACACTGAAGCTTTCTTT
cdr3_aa: CAISPQPRGGQHTEAFF
d_call: -
v_call: TRBV10-3
j_call: TRBJ1-1
clone_size: -

cdr3_nt: TGTGCCAGCAGCAGTTGGACGGAGGTGGGGGACGAGCAGTACTTC
cdr3_aa: CASSSWTEVGDEQYF
d_call: -
v_call: TRBV11-2
j_call: TRBJ2-7
clone_size: -